The 21 T cell receptor beta chains in this list originate from one sample, sequenced in a study of cytomegalovirus exposure and HLA in healthy donors. The PCR had 60 Vbeta and 13 Jbeta primers. Produced via immunoSEQ multiplex PCR; TCRdb's table is partial and in-frame only. In the table there are 95,000 to 100,000 clones, under 80% of which are singletons. The specimen was PBMCs. All receptors come from a man aged 40-50 years in good health and CMV-seronegative.

This clone was picked up one time. The rearrangement links TRBV21-1 to TRBJ1-2; the table's D gene call, TRBD1, was not cross checked with the DNA. TRBV21-1 is labeled a pseudogene. The length of the CDR3 is 15 residues. CDR3 sequence reads: CARIIPGGPNYGYTF. The CDR3 coding sequence is TGTGCCAGGATTATACCAGGGGGCCCTAACTATGGCTACACCTTC.

Notes on this clone: The same CDR3 is also encoded by other DNA sequences in this sample. The chain's CDR3 is CASSPQGEKLFF. For the CDR3, the DNA is TGTGCCAGCAGCCCCCAGGGCGAAAAACTGTTTTTT. This sequence joins TRBV14 and TRBJ1-4, with TRBD1 as a possible D gene (5 bases). Trimming removed 4 bases at V and 8 bases at J, with 8 bases between. The germline V gene encodes CDR1 SGHDN and CDR2 FVKESK. This CDR3 is 12 amino acids long.

This chain joins TRBV29-1 and TRBJ1-2; 9 bases line up with TRBD1. Germline lookup yields CDR1 SQVTM and CDR2 ANQGSEA. With 3 bases clipped from V and 4 bases from J, the junction kept 6 bases outside the gene matches. CDR3 length equals 14 residues. The CDR3 sequence is CSVEDRGSGYGYTF. In DNA, the CDR3 is TGCAGCGTTGAGGACAGGGGATCGGGCTATGGCTACACCTTC.

The chain links TRBV5-6 to TRBJ1-2; 7 positions agree with TRBD1. Germline-derived CDR1 and CDR2 are SGHDT and YYEEEE. Trimming cost V 3 bases and J 4 bases; bases outside gene matches: 6. The CDR3 spans 14 residues. For the CDR3, the DNA is TGTGCCAGCAGCTCTTGGGACAGAACCTATGGCTACACCTTC. Its protein is CASSSWDRTYGYTF.

The chain employs TRBV10-3 and TRBJ2-5; the match to TRBD1 covers 8 bases. The J segment lost 3 bases and the V segment lost 8 bases, leaving 5 bases of the junction unmatched. This CDR3 is built from 13 residues. CDR1 and CDR2 (germline): ENHRY, SYGVKD. The CDR3 sequence is CAIGDRRKETQYF. Here the CDR3 DNA reads TGTGCCATCGGGGACAGGAGAAAAGAGACCCAGTACTTC.

This clone has more than one count but fewer than ten. The rearrangement uses TRBV6-5 and TRBJ1-2; D is ambiguous. CDR3 length: 14 residues. V lost 0 bases and J 0 bases, leaving 5 bases between the germline ends. CDR1 is MNHEY, CDR2 SVGAGI, per germline. CDR3 nucleotides: TGTGCCAGCAGTTACTCGGCCTCTAACTATGGCTACACCTTC. It translates to CASSYSASNYGYTF.

The chain links TRBV6-6 to TRBJ1-6; 7 positions match TRBD1. The CDR3 length is 14 residues. Germline V gives CDR1 MNHNY, CDR2 SVGAGI (reference sequence). V was pared by 4 bases and J by 9 bases, with 6 bases of the junction left unmatched. In DNA, the CDR3 is TGTGCCAGCAGTTTAGTACAGGGGAGTTCACCCCTCCACTTT. Translated: CASSLVQGSSPLHF.

This clone was seen a handful of times. This chain connects TRBV5-1 to TRBJ2-5, with TRBD1 identical over 10 bases. The CDR3 sequence is 15 residues long. CDR1 is SGHRS, CDR2 YFSETQ, per germline. Losses at the gene ends were 0 bases for V and 5 bases for J; bases not matched to a gene: 4. In DNA, the CDR3 is TGCGCCAGCAGCTTGGGACAGGGGGCGAGGGAGACCCAGTACTTC. Translating gives CASSLGQGARETQYF.

This rearrangement joins TRBV5-1 to TRBJ1-5, with a possible D match to TRBD1 (6 bases). Germline CDR1 SGHRS, CDR2 YFSETQ. The CDR3 extends over 15 amino acids. V lost 0 bases, J lost 3 bases, and 10 bases lay in between. The CDR3 DNA sequence: TGCGCCAGCAGCTTGGCCGGACAGAACAATCAGCCCCAGCATTTT. Translating gives CASSLAGQNNQPQHF.

The CDR3 region is CASTLADNEQFF. Written as DNA, the CDR3 is TGTGCCAGCACCCTAGCGGACAATGAGCAGTTCTTC. V and J are TRBV6-6 and TRBJ2-1, with TRBD2 identical over 7 bases. This CDR3 has 12 amino acids. J was trimmed by 5 bases and V by 7 bases; bases with no gene match: 2. Per germline, CDR1 MNHNY and CDR2 SVGAGI (reference sequence).

The chain recombines TRBV5-1 with TRBJ2-1, with 8 bases fitting TRBD2. The germline V gene encodes CDR1 SGHRS and CDR2 YFSETQ. The CDR3 sequence is 17 residues long. Germline trimming cut 4 bases from V and 5 bases from J; bases unmatched to any gene: 14. For the CDR3, the DNA is TGCGCCAGCAGCCCTGGAAATGGTGCGGGGGGCGACAATGAGCAGTTCTTC. Its translation: CASSPGNGAGGDNEQFF.

The chain uses TRBV11-2 and TRBJ2-2, with D possibly being TRBD1 (6 bases). Germline lookup yields CDR1 SGHAT and CDR2 FQNNGV. V was trimmed by 3 bases and J by 5 bases, leaving 7 bases between them. The CDR3 is made up of 13 amino acids. CDR3 amino acids: CASSFTGTGELFF. The CDR3 DNA reads TGTGCCAGCAGCTTTACAGGGACCGGGGAGCTGTTTTTT. The complete variable domain, with remaining parts taken from reference TRBV11-2 and TRBJ2-2, reads EAGVAQSPRYKIIEKRQSVAFWCNPISGHATLYWYQQILGQGPKLLIQFQNNGVVDDSQLPKDRFSAERLKGVDSTLKIQPAKLEDSAVYLCASSFTGTGELFFGEGSRLTVL.

The J gene is TRBJ1-1, the V gene TRBV6-1; unclear D gene. CDR1 MNHNS and CDR2 SASEGT come from the germline V gene. V lost 0 bases to trimming and J lost 6 bases, with 8 bases between them. CDR3 length equals 13 residues. The CDR3 nucleotides are TGTGCCAGCAGTGAAGCAGCAACCTCTGAAGCTTTCTTT. Protein: CASSEAATSEAFF.

This chain's CDR3 is CASSPISGGETQYF. CDR3 coding DNA: TGCGCCAGCAGCCCAATTTCCGGGGGGGAGACCCAGTACTTC. The genes are TRBV5-1 and TRBJ2-5, with 7 bases aligning to TRBD2. Germline V CDR1 and CDR2: SGHRS, YFSETQ. V shed 4 bases, J shed 5 bases, and the junction held 8 bases outside the gene matches. The CDR3 spans 14 residues.

This sequence joins TRBV6-6 and TRBJ1-1, with unresolved D. Between the trimmed V and J ends, which lost 6 bases and 3 bases, there was a span of 17 bases. Looked up from germline, CDR1 is MNHNY and CDR2 is SVGAGI (reference sequence). The CDR3 has 15 amino acids. The CDR3 region has the DNA TGTGCCAGCAGCCACTCCGGGGTATGGGACACTGAAGCTTTCTTT. Residues: CASSHSGVWDTEAFF.

This clone appeared a single time. The chain joins TRBV14 to TRBJ2-1; TRBD1 matches 11 bases. CDR1 is SGHDN and CDR2 is FVKESK in the germline V gene. V was clipped by 3 bases and J by 9 bases; unmatched bases: 7. CDR3 length: 15 amino acids. The CDR3 region is CASSQGQGGIGEQFF. The CDR3 DNA sequence: TGTGCCAGCAGCCAGGGACAGGGGGGGATAGGTGAGCAGTTCTTC.

The chain is built from TRBV5-1 and TRBJ1-5; 9 bases map to TRBD1. This CDR3 has 18 amino acids. Germline CDR1 is SGHRS and CDR2 is YFSETQ. V dropped 10 bases and J dropped 0; count of bases not matched to a gene: 17. This CDR3 reads CARRGQGPSWGSNQPQHF. The CDR3 DNA reads as TGCGCCCGTAGGGGACAGGGTCCTTCCTGGGGTAGCAATCAGCCCCAGCATTTT.

This chain connects TRBV2 to TRBJ1-1; possible D gene TRBD1, 5 bases. The CDR3 has 14 amino acids. V lost 5 bases to trimming and J lost 6 bases, with 16 bases between them. Looked up from germline, CDR1 is SNHLY and CDR2 is FYNNEI. CDR3 residues: CASSLEQAPAEAFF. CDR3 DNA sequence: TGTGCCAGCAGTCTAGAACAGGCGCCAGCTGAAGCTTTCTTT.

This clone was counted between two and nine times. This chain uses TRBV30 with TRBJ1-1, with 8 bases aligning to TRBD1. J gave up 4 bases and V 2 bases, and 6 bases lay outside the gene matches. CDR1 and CDR2 from the germline V gene are GTSNPN and SVGIG (reference sequence). The CDR3 runs to 14 residues. CDR3 protein: CAWSSQGAGTEAFF. CDR3 DNA: TGTGCCTGGAGTTCTCAGGGGGCCGGCACTGAAGCTTTCTTT. Combining the CDR3 with reference TRBV30 and TRBJ1-1 gives the whole variable domain SQTIHQWPATLVQPVGSPLSLECTVEGTSNPNLYWYRQAAGRGLQLLFYSVGIGQISSEVPQNLSASRPQDRQFILSSKKLLLSDSGFYLCAWSSQGAGTEAFFGQGTRLTVV.

The chain links TRBV30 to TRBJ1-5, with unresolved D. Trimming left V 0 bases short and J 10 bases short, with 13 bases between. Germline CDR1 reads GTSNPN; CDR2 reads SVGIG (reference sequence). The CDR3 spans 13 residues. The CDR3 is CAWSVSDNSPQHF. The CDR3 DNA reads as TGTGCCTGGAGTGTAAGTGACAACTCCCCCCAGCATTTT. Complete variable domain (other parts from reference TRBV30 and TRBJ1-5): SQTIHQWPATLVQPVGSPLSLECTVEGTSNPNLYWYRQAAGRGLQLLFYSVGIGQISSEVPQNLSASRPQDRQFILSSKKLLLSDSGFYLCAWSVSDNSPQHFGDGTRLSIL.

The chain combines TRBV18 with TRBJ2-1; possible D gene TRBD1, 5 bases. Germline CDR1 and CDR2: KGHSH and LQKENI. V lost 4 bases to trimming and J lost 8 bases, with 9 bases between them. The CDR3 contains 12 residues. CDR3 sequence: CASSRQLDEQFF. In nucleotides, the CDR3 is TGTGCCAGCTCACGACAGTTGGATGAGCAGTTCTTC.